Here is one T cell receptor (beta chain) with its context. What it recognizes is unknown. Only in-frame clones appear in the TCRdb table, and some are missing; sequencing was by immunoSEQ multiplex PCR. The sample consists of some 80,000 clones, about three quarters of them appearing once. The sample originates from a study of T cell responses to AZD1222 COVID-19 vaccine. Study outcomes and limitations: Regions left unmutated in variants are reportedly the target of nearly half of spike-specific TCRs. White British people made up most donors, females outnumbered males, and clonal diversity was possibly underestimated. Researchers report vaccine-associated CD4 TCRs spanning spike, with dominance at 160-218 and 743-854. Elevations in Spike-specific TCR breadth and depth followed administration of two AZD1222 doses.

Trimming pared 5 bases from V and 4 bases from J, leaving 11 bases between. The germline gives CDR1 MDHEN, CDR2 SYDVKM. This CDR3 is 14 amino acids long. The sequence was obtained from an adult who received the MenACWY meningococcal vaccine as a control. This sample comprised peripheral blood, obtained 28 days after the second dose of the MenACWY control vaccine. V usage is TRBV28 and J usage is TRBJ2-2; no clear D gene. The CDR3 region is CASSDGYGTGELFF. The CDR3 region has the DNA TGTGCCAGCAGTGACGGTTATGGCACCGGGGAGCTGTTTTTT.